The 22 T cell receptor beta chains below were found in one sample sequenced in a study of human thymus T cells. Profiled with immunoSEQ multiplex PCR; TCRdb holds only in-frame clones, not every one. The data hold over 35,000 clones, with 94% observed a single time. The material sequenced was blood. The receptor set was obtained from a boy less than two years old with a congenital heart defect but otherwise immunologically healthy.

V and J are TRBV9 and TRBJ2-3; 12 positions agree with TRBD2. Germline CDR1 SGDLS, CDR2 YYNGEE. The CDR3 is 16 amino acids. The ends lost 4 bases at V and 3 bases at J; junction bases unmatched: 6. The CDR3, as DNA: TGTGCCAGCAGCCCCACTAGCGGGGGGACTACAGATACGCAGTATTTT. This encodes CASSPTSGGTTDTQYF.

The chain is built from TRBV27 and TRBJ2-7; TRBD2 aligns across 9 bases. The germline V gene encodes CDR1 MNHEY and CDR2 SMNVEV (reference sequence). The CDR3 runs to 15 residues. With V trimmed by 4 bases and J by 3 bases, 7 bases remained unmatched. The CDR3 spells CASSSRGSGGYEQYF. The CDR3 bases are TGTGCCAGCAGTTCCCGGGGTAGCGGGGGCTACGAGCAGTACTTC.

This CDR3 reads CASSLSEGSEAFF. The CDR3, as DNA: TGTGCCAGCAGTTTATCGGAGGGCTCTGAAGCTTTCTTT. The rearrangement uses TRBV27 and TRBJ1-1; D uncertain. Trimming cost V 0 bases and J 6 bases, with 8 bases left between them. CDR1 and CDR2 from the germline V gene are MNHEY and SMNVEV (reference sequence). The CDR3 covers 13 residues.

V and J are TRBV7-2 and TRBJ1-1; D possibly corresponds to TRBD1 (5 bases). Per the germline V gene, CDR1 is SGHTA and CDR2 is FQGNSA. V lost 4 bases and J lost 2, with 5 bases in between. The CDR3 sequence is 12 residues long. The DNA of the CDR3 is TGTGCCAGCAGCTGGGACAACACTGAAGCTTTCTTT. Translated, it gives CASSWDNTEAFF.

The chain uses TRBV28 and TRBJ2-3, with 9 positions matching TRBD2. CDR3 length: 14 residues. The germline CDR1 and CDR2 sequences are MDHEN and SYDVKM. V dropped 5 bases and J dropped 6; count of bases not matched to a gene: 6. The DNA of the CDR3 is TGTGCCAGCAGTCTTAGCGGGGGATCCGATACGCAGTATTTT. Amino acid sequence: CASSLSGGSDTQYF.

The CDR3 region is CASSEGARSGELFF. The CDR3 DNA reads as TGTGCCAGCAGTGAGGGCGCACGCAGCGGGGAGCTGTTTTTT. The V and J genes are TRBV6-1 and TRBJ2-2; D is ambiguous. Germline loops: CDR1 MNHNS, CDR2 SASEGT. V lost 3 bases, J lost 7 bases, and 12 bases lay in between. The CDR3 runs 14 residues.

This clone was detected only once. The rearrangement links TRBV5-1 to TRBJ1-2, with D possibly being TRBD1 (5 bases). Germline V gives CDR1 SGHRS, CDR2 YFSETQ. Trimming shortened V by 4 bases and J by 4 bases, and 8 bases separated the two germline ends. There are 12 residues in the CDR3. CDR3 DNA sequence: TGCGCCAGCAGCCCGGGGCTCTATGGCTACACCTTC. This sequence encodes CASSPGLYGYTF.

The chain is built from TRBV19 and TRBJ2-2; TRBD1 agrees at 7 bases. The length of the CDR3 is 14 residues. The trim removed 10 bases at V and 2 bases at J, leaving 7 bases unmatched. Germline V gene sequence: CDR1 LNHDA, CDR2 SQIVND (reference sequence). The CDR3 bases are TGTGCCACTGAAGGACAGGTTAACACCGGGGAGCTGTTTTTT. Its protein product is CATEGQVNTGELFF.

The genes are TRBV6-5 and TRBJ2-3; the D is unclear. Germline CDR1 and CDR2: MNHEY and SVGAGI. This CDR3 is built from 13 residues. V was clipped by 2 bases and J by 3 bases, with 6 bases between them. The CDR3 DNA sequence: TGTGCCAGCAGTTACATCAGTACAGATACGCAGTATTTT. As protein: CASSYISTDTQYF.

The chain recombines TRBV27 with TRBJ2-7; 7 nucleotides agree with TRBD2. The junction had 10 bases not matched to a gene; V was cut back by 7 bases and J by 7 bases. The CDR3 sequence is 13 residues long. Looked up from germline, CDR1 is MNHEY and CDR2 is SMNVEV (reference sequence). The CDR3 sequence: CASTPRPAGEQYF. CDR3 nucleotide sequence: TGTGCCAGCACCCCCCGGCCAGCGGGAGAGCAGTACTTC.

The rearrangement links TRBV10-3 to TRBJ1-1; TRBD1 aligns across 9 bases. The CDR3 contains 16 residues. Germline CDR1 reads ENHRY; CDR2 reads SYGVKD. The V segment lost 6 bases and the J segment 3 bases; nucleotides outside the gene matches: 11. Here the CDR3 DNA reads TGTGCCATCAGGCCGGGACAGGGCCTTGGGGACACTGAAGCTTTCTTT. Its translation is CAIRPGQGLGDTEAFF.

The V call is TRBV10-3, the J call TRBJ1-4; D remains ambiguous. There are 13 residues in the CDR3. Germline values: CDR1 ENHRY, CDR2 SYGVKD. V lost 3 bases and J 8 bases, leaving 10 bases between the germline ends. The CDR3 coding sequence is TGTGCCATCAGTGAACGCCCTAGGGAAAAACTGTTTTTT. Its translation is CAISERPREKLFF.

This chain uses TRBV7-9 with TRBJ1-3; perhaps TRBD1 as D (5 bases). Germline CDR1 reads SEHNR; CDR2 reads FQNEAQ (reference sequence). The CDR3 loop spans 12 amino acids. V lost 7 bases and J lost 9, with 13 bases in between. The CDR3 DNA is TGTGCCAGCACCCTCAGGGAAGCCACCATATATTTT. This sequence encodes CASTLREATIYF.

The rearrangement links TRBV25-1 to TRBJ1-5, with 9 bases lining up with TRBD1. Trimming cost V 6 bases and J 6 bases; bases outside gene matches: 3. The length of the CDR3 is 13 residues. Germline assignment: CDR1 MGHDK and CDR2 SYGVNS. The CDR3 nucleotides are TGTGCCAGCAGACAGGGGGCGGGTCAGCCCCAGCATTTT. Protein sequence: CASRQGAGQPQHF.

This clone was counted once. The rearrangement links TRBV4-1 to TRBJ1-3, with D hard to call. The germline gives CDR1 MGHRA, CDR2 YSYEKL. The CDR3 has 16 amino acids. V was clipped by 1 base and J by 0 bases, with 10 bases between them. CDR3 sequence reads: CASSQVRKNSGNTIYF. The CDR3 DNA sequence: TGCGCCAGCAGCCAAGTCAGGAAGAACTCTGGAAACACCATATATTTT.

The rearrangement joins TRBV7-9 to TRBJ2-7; 9 bases are a match to TRBD1. The CDR3 runs to 14 residues. Germline loops: CDR1 SEHNR, CDR2 FQNEAQ (reference sequence). J lost 3 bases, V lost 6 bases, and 6 bases had no gene match. The DNA of the CDR3 is TGTGCCAGCAGTATCGGACAGGGGAGCTACGAGCAGTACTTC. Protein sequence: CASSIGQGSYEQYF.

This chain connects TRBV28 to TRBJ2-1, with D maybe TRBD2 (5 bases). This CDR3 is built from 12 residues. The germline V gene encodes CDR1 MDHEN and CDR2 SYDVKM. The V and J ends lost 3 bases and 15 bases respectively, with 15 bases between them. The CDR3 DNA reads as TGTGCCAGCAGTTTCCCGGGAACCAAGCTGTTCTTC. It specifies CASSFPGTKLFF.

The chain links TRBV6-5 to TRBJ2-3; 15 nucleotides agree with TRBD2. Losses at the gene ends were 6 bases for V and 7 bases for J; bases not matched to a gene: 5. This CDR3 region has 15 residues. The V gene's germline CDR1 is MNHEY and CDR2 SVGAGI. The CDR3: CASRGLAGGRNTQYF. The CDR3 DNA sequence: TGTGCCAGCAGAGGACTAGCGGGGGGGAGGAATACGCAGTATTTT.

The chain employs TRBV6-6 and TRBJ1-1; D possibly corresponds to TRBD1 (5 bases). Germline V gene sequence: CDR1 MNHNY, CDR2 SVGAGI (reference sequence). There are 16 residues in the CDR3. V was trimmed by 2 bases and J by 0 bases, leaving 13 bases between them. The CDR3 here is CASSYRSGPMNTEAFF. In DNA form, the CDR3 reads TGTGCCAGCAGTTACCGGTCAGGGCCTATGAACACTGAAGCTTTCTTT.

The V gene is TRBV10-1, the J gene TRBJ2-6, with unresolved D. Per germline, CDR1 WNHNN and CDR2 SYGVQD (reference sequence). The ends were cut back, 5 bases at V and 5 bases at J, with 22 bases in the middle. The CDR3 is 18 amino acids. The CDR3 DNA follows: TGCGCCAGCAGTTCACGGCCAAGATCGCACAGTCGGGCCAACGTCCTGACTTTC. It translates to CASSSRPRSHSRANVLTF.

This clone occurred once. The CDR3 nucleotides read TGTGCCAGCAGCTTAACTAGCGGGGGCACCGGGGAGCTGTTTTTT. As protein: CASSLTSGGTGELFF. J is TRBJ2-2 and V is TRBV7-3; 9 bases are shared with TRBD2. Germline V lookup: CDR1 SGHTA, CDR2 FQGTGA. The CDR3 has 15 residues. V dropped 0 bases and J dropped 4; count of bases not matched to a gene: 0.

The chain links TRBV5-1 to TRBJ2-3; 7 bases match TRBD1. This CDR3 contains 13 residues. CDR1 is SGHRS and CDR2 is YFSETQ in the germline V gene. The junction had 4 bases not matched to a gene; V was cut back by 4 bases and J by 5 bases. CDR3 sequence: CASSPPGGDTQYF. CDR3 bases: TGCGCCAGCAGCCCGCCAGGGGGAGATACGCAGTATTTT.